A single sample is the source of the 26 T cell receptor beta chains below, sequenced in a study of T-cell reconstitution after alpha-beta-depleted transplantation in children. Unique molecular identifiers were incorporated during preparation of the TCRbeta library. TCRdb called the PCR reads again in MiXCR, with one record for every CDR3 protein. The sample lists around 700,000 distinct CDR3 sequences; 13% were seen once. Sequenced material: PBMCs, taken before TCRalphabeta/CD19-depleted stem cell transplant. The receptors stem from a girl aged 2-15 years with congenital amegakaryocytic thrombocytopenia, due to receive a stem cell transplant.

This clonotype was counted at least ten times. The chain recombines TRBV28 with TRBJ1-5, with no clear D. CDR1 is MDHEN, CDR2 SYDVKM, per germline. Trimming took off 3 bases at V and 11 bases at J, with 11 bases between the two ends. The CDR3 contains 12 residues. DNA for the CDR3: TGTGCCAGCAGTTTTGTAAGCCTGGCCCAGCATTTT. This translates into CASSFVSLAQHF.

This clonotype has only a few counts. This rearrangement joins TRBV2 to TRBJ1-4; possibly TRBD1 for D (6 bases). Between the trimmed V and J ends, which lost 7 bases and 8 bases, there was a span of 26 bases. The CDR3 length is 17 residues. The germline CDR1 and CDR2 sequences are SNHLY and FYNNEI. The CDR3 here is CASTPQVGAKVWEKLFF. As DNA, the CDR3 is TGTGCCAGCACCCCACAGGTGGGGGCAAAGGTCTGGGAAAAACTGTTTTTT.

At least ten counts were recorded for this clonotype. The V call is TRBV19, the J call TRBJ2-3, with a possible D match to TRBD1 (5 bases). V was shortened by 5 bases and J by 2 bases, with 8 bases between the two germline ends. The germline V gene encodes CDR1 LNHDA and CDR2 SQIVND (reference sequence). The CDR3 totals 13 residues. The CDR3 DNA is TGTGCCAGTAGTCGACAGTACACAGATACGCAGTATTTT. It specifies CASSRQYTDTQYF.

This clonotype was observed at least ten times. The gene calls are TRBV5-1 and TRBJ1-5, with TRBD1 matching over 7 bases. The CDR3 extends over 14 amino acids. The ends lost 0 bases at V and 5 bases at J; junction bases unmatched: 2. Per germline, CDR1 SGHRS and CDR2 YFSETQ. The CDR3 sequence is CASSLGGGYQPQHF. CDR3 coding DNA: TGCGCCAGCAGCTTGGGAGGGGGCTATCAGCCCCAGCATTTT.

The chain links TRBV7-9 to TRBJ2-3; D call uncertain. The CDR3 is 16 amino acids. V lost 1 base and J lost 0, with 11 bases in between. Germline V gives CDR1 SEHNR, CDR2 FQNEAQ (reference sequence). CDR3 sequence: CASSLVGAVSTDTQYF. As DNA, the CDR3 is TGTGCCAGCAGCTTAGTTGGCGCAGTTAGCACAGATACGCAGTATTTT.

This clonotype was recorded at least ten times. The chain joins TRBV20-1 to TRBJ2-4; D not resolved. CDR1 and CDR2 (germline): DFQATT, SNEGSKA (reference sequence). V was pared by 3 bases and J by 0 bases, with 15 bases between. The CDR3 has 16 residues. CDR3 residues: CSASSLGILAKNIQYF. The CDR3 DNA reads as TGCAGTGCTAGCTCTCTGGGGATTCTAGCCAAAAACATTCAGTACTTC.

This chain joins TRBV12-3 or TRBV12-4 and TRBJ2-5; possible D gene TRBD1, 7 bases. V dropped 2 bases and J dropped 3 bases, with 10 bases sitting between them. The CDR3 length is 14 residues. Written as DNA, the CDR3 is TGTGCCAGCAGTTTACAGGGGGGAGAAGAGACCCAGTACTTC. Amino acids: CASSLQGGEETQYF.

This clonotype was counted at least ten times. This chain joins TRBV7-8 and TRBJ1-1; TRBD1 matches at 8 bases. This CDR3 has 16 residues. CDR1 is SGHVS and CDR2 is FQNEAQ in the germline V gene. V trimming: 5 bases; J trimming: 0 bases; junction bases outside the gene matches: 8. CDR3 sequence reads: CASSMGQALMNTEAFF. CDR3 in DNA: TGTGCCAGCAGCATGGGACAGGCCCTAATGAACACTGAAGCTTTCTTT.

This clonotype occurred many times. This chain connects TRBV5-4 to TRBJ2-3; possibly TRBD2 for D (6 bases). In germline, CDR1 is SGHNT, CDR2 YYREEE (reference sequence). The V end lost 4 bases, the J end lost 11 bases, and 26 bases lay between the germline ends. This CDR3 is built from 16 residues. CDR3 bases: TGTGCCAGCAGCGCGGGGACGGAGTTTCGCGGGGAGGTGCAGTATTTT. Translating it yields CASSAGTEFRGEVQYF. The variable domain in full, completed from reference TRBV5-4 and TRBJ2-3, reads ETGVTQSPTHLIKTRGQQVTLRCSSQSGHNTVSWYQQALGQGPQFIFQYYREEENGRGNFPPRFSGLQFPNYSSELNVNALELDDSALYLCASSAGTEFRGEVQYFGPGTRLTVL.

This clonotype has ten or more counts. The CDR3 loop is CAIRAGNEQFF. CDR3 sequence (DNA): TGTGCCATCAGGGCGGGCAATGAGCAGTTCTTC. The chain employs TRBV10-3 and TRBJ2-1; TRBD2 might be the D (5 bases). Germline CDR1 ENHRY, CDR2 SYGVKD. The V and J ends lost 6 bases and 6 bases respectively, with 6 bases between them. CDR3 length: 11 residues.

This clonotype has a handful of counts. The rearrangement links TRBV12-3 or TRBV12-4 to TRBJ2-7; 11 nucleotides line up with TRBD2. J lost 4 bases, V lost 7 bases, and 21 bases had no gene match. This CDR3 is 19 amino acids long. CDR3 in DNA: TGTGCCAGCACTTTTCTCCGACTAGCGGGAAAGGAGCCCGGTTACGAGCAGTACTTC. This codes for CASTFLRLAGKEPGYEQYF.

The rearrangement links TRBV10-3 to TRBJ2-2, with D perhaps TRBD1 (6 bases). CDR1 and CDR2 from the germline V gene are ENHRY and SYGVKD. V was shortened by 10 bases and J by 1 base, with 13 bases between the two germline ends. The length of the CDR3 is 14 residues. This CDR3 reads CASRQEMNTGELFF. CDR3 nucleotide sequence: TGTGCCAGCCGACAGGAGATGAACACCGGGGAGCTGTTTTTT.

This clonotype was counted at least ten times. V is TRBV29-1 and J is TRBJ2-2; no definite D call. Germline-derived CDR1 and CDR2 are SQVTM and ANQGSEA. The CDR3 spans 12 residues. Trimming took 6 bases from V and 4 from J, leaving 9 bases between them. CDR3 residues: CSVAWATGELFF. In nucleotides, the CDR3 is TGCAGCGTCGCGTGGGCCACCGGGGAGCTGTTTTTT.

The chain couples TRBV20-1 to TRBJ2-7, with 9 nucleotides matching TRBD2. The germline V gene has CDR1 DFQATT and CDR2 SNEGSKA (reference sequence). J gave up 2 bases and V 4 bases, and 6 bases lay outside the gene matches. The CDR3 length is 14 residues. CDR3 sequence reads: CSATSGIGTYEQYF. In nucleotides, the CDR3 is TGCAGTGCTACTAGCGGGATAGGGACCTACGAGCAGTACTTC.

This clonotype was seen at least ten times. The CDR3 bases are TGTGCCAGCAGGTCGAAGGCCGGGAATTCACCCCTCCACTTT. As protein: CASRSKAGNSPLHF. The J gene is TRBJ1-6, the V gene TRBV6-1; no clear D. Per the germline V gene, CDR1 is MNHNS and CDR2 is SASEGT. V was clipped by 6 bases and J by 7 bases, with 13 bases between them. This CDR3 comprises 14 residues.

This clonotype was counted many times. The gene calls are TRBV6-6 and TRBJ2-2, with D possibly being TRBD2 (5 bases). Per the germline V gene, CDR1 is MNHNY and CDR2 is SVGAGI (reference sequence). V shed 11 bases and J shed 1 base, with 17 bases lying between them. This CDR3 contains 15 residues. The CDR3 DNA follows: TGTGCCGGATCTAAACGGGCGGGGAACACCGGGGAGCTGTTTTTT. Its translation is CAGSKRAGNTGELFF.

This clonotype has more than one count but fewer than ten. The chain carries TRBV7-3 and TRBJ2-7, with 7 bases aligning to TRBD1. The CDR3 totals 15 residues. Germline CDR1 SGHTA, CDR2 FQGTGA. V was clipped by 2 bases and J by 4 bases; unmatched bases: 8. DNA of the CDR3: TGTGCCAGCAGCTTAGGCCCGGGACAGATGTACGAGCAGTACTTC. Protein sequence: CASSLGPGQMYEQYF.

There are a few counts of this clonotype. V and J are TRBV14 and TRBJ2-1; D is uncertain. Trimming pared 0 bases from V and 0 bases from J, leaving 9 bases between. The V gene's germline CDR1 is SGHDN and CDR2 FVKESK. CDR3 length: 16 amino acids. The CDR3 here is CASSQEGRSSYNEQFF. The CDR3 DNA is TGTGCCAGCAGCCAAGAGGGCCGCAGCTCCTACAATGAGCAGTTCTTC.

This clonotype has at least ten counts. CDR3 sequence reads: CASSITGTPNEQFF. The CDR3 DNA sequence: TGTGCCAGTAGTATTACCGGGACCCCCAATGAGCAGTTCTTC. This rearrangement joins TRBV19 to TRBJ2-1, with D tentatively TRBD1 or TRBD2 (5 bases each). The CDR3 consists of 14 residues. Per the germline V gene, CDR1 is LNHDA and CDR2 is SQIVND (reference sequence). Trimming removed 3 bases from V and 6 bases from J, with 12 bases in between.

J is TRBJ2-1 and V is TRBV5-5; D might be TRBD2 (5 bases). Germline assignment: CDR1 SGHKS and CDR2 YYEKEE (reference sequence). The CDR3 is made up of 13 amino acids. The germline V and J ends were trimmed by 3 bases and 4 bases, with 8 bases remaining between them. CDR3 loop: CASSSTMYNEQFF. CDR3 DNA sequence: TGTGCCAGCAGCTCGACTATGTACAATGAGCAGTTCTTC.

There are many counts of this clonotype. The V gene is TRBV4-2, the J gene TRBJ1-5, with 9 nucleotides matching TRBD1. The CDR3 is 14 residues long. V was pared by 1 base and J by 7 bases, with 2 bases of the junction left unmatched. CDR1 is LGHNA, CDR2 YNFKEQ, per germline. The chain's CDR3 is CASSQGTGGQPQHF. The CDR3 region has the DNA TGTGCCAGCAGCCAAGGAACAGGGGGCCAGCCCCAGCATTTT.

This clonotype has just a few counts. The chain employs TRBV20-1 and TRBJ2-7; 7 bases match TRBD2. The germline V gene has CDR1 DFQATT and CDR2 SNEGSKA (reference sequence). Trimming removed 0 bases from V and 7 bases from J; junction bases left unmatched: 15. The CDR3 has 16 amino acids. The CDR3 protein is CSARDDIFTSVVEQYF. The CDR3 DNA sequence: TGCAGTGCTAGAGACGACATTTTTACTAGCGTGGTAGAGCAGTACTTC.

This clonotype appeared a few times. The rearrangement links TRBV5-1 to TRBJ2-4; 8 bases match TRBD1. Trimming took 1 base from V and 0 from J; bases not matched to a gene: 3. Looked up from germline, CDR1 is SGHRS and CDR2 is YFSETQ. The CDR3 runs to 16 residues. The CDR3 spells CASSLIQGAAKNIQYF. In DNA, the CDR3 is TGCGCCAGCAGCTTGATCCAGGGGGCAGCCAAAAACATTCAGTACTTC.

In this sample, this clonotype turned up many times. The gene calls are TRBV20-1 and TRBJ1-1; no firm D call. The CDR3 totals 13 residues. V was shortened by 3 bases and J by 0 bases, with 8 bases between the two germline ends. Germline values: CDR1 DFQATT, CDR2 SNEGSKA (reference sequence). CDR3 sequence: CSASGRMNTEAFF. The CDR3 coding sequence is TGCAGTGCTAGCGGCAGGATGAACACTGAAGCTTTCTTT.

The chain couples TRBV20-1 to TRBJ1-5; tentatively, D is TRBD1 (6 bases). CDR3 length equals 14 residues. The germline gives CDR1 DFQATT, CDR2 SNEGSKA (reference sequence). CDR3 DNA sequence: TGCAGCGGGGGGGGAGGGGGATTGCGTCAGCCCCAGCATTTT. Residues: CSGGGGGLRQPQHF.

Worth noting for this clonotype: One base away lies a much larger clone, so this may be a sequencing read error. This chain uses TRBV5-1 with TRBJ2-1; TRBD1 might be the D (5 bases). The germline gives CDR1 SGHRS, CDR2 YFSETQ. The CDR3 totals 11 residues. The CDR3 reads CASSLATEHFF. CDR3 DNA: TGCGCCAGCAGCTTGGCGACAGAGCATTTCTTC.